This T cell receptor beta chain was found in a study of blood T cells in healthy people across ages. Whole-study results and caveats: It was found that TCR beta diversity correlated strongly with the percentage of naive T cells. Unknown donor CMV status possibly confounded expanded clonotype changes.

CDR1 and CDR2 (germline): SQVTM, ANQGSEA. With 6 bases removed from V and 10 bases from J, the gap between germline ends came to 21 bases. The CDR3 is 13 residues long. For the second PCR, which ran for about 7 to 11 cycles, a sample-barcoded 5' primer and a J-beta primer mix were used. TCRdb redid the calling of the 5' RACE reads with MiXCR, one entry per CDR3 protein. This repertoire shows about 970,000 distinct CDR3 sequences, about 51% found once; its top ten account for about 20%. Concerning this clonotype itself: The antigen is unknown.

This chain connects TRBV29-1 to TRBJ1-1; the D gene is possibly TRBD1 (5 bases). The sequenced material came from blood. The TCR comes from a woman in her sixties in good health. CDR3 nucleotides: TGCAGCGTCTCCCGGGGGGGGGAGTCAGGAGCTTTCTTT. Translated: CSVSRGGESGAFF.